The next 2 T cell receptor beta chains were all read from a single sample in a study of T cells in Graves' hyperthyroidism and ophthalmopathy (dated by TCRdb to the late 2010s). Libraries were prepared through multiplex PCR. The instrument given in TCRdb is Illumina HiSeq 2000. Amplification of TCR beta CDR3 regions was carried out from RNA transcripts. A first-round RT-PCR of the TCR CDR3 used the HTBI primer set with the Qiagen OneStep RT-PCR kit. TCRdb reanalyzed the raw reads on its own, using fastp at Q25 for trimming and MiXCR for clone calling, and kept in-frame beta chains. Under each unique CDR3 protein, matching rows form one entry showing the most common genes and DNA. The sample table records approximately 600,000 distinct CDR3 sequences; around 20% of these occur just once. Around a third of the sample goes to the ten largest clones. Sequenced input: blood. All receptors derive from a man aged 30-40 years with Graves' ophthalmopathy.

Points on this clonotype: A much larger clone differs from this one at a single base, so this may be a read error. This sequence joins TRBV7-2 and TRBJ1-2; maybe TRBD1 (5 bases). The CDR3 totals 13 residues. Germline V lookup: CDR1 SGHTA, CDR2 FQGNSA. Trimming left V 1 base short and J 10 bases short, with 13 bases between. DNA of the CDR3: TGTGCCAGCAGCTTAGGAGGGGATGAGGACTACACCTTC. This translates into CASSLGGDEDYTF. Drawing the rest from reference TRBV7-2 and TRBJ1-2, the complete variable domain is GAGVSQSPSNKVTEKGKDVELRCDPISGHTALYWYRQSLGQGLEFLIYFQGNSAPDKSGLPSDRFSAERTGGSVSTLTIQRTQQEDSAVYLCASSLGGDEDYTFGSGTRLTVV.

V gene TRBV20-1 combines with J gene TRBJ2-7; 9 nucleotides match TRBD2. This CDR3 contains 13 residues. Germline V lookup: CDR1 DFQATT, CDR2 SNEGSKA (reference sequence). V shed 1 base and J 7 bases; nucleotides not matched to a gene: 5. CDR3 bases: TGCAGTGCTAGAGCCTTAGCGGGAGTGGAGCAGTACTTC. Translating gives CSARALAGVEQYF.